Listed here are 2 T cell receptor beta chains from one sample, sequenced in a study of cytomegalovirus exposure and HLA in healthy donors. The PCR made use of 60 Vbeta and 13 Jbeta primers. Libraries were prepared by immunoSEQ multiplex PCR; TCRdb keeps only in-frame clonotypes and omits some of them. There are under 250,000 clones in the sample; more than 75% occur only once, and about 1.2% lies in the top ten. The sample taken for sequencing was PBMCs. The receptors come from a human donor in good health.

This chain links TRBV28 with TRBJ1-3, with D tentatively TRBD1 (5 bases). The length of the CDR3 is 17 residues. Germline-derived CDR1 and CDR2 are MDHEN and SYDVKM. V dropped 2 bases and J dropped 1 base, with 15 bases sitting between them. CDR3 region: CASSLDTGGTSGNTIYF. The CDR3 bases are TGTGCCAGCAGTTTAGATACGGGCGGGACTTCTGGAAACACCATATATTTT.

This chain connects TRBV13 to TRBJ2-3; 10 bases map to TRBD2. CDR3 length equals 15 residues. The J segment lost 3 bases and the V segment lost 4 bases, leaving 4 bases of the junction unmatched. From germline, CDR1 is PRHDT and CDR2 FYEKMQ (reference sequence). CDR3 region: CASSSLTSGTDTQYF. DNA for the CDR3: TGTGCCAGCAGCTCCCTGACTAGCGGGACAGATACGCAGTATTTT. The variable domain in full, with the rest retrieved from reference TRBV13 and TRBJ2-3, is AAGVIQSPRHLIKEKRETATLKCYPIPRHDTVYWYQQGPGQDPQFLISFYEKMQSDKGSIPDRFSAQQFSDYHSELNMSSLELGDSALYFCASSSLTSGTDTQYFGPGTRLTVL.